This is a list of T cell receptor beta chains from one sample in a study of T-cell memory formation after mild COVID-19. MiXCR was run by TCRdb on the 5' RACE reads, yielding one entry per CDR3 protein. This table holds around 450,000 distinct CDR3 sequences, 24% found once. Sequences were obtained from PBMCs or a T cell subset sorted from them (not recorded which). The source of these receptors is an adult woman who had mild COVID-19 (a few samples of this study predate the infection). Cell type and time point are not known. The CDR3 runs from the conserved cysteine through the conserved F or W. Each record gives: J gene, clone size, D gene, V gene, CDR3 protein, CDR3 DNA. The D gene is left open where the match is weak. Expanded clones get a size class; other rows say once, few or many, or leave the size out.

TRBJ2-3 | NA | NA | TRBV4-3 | CASSQAGSTDTQYF | TGCGCCAGCAGCCAAGCCGGGAGCACAGATACGCAGTATTTT
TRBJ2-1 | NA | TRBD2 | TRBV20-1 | CSAAPRGRAHNEQFF | TGCAGTGCTGCTCCTCGCGGGAGGGCCCACAATGAGCAGTTCTTC
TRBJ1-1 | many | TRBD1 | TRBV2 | CASSETGTGLNTEAFF | TGTGCCAGCAGTGAAACCGGGACAGGGCTGAACACTGAAGCTTTCTTT
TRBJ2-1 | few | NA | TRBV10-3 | CAISESNGSGEQFF | TGTGCCATCAGTGAGTCGAACGGGAGCGGTGAGCAGTTCTTC
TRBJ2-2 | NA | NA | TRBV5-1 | CASSDGTTELFF | TGCGCCAGCAGCGACGGGACAACGGAGCTGTTTTTT
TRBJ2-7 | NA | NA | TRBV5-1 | CASSLELGQGVAYEQYF | TGCGCCAGCAGCTTGGAATTGGGGCAGGGAGTCGCCTACGAGCAGTACTTC
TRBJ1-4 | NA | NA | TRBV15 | CATSRTWGATNEKLFF | TGTGCCACCAGCAGAACATGGGGGGCAACTAATGAAAAACTGTTTTTT
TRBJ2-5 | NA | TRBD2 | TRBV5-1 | CATRPGLAGGPQETQYF | TGCGCCACTCGGCCAGGACTAGCGGGGGGACCACAAGAGACCCAGTACTTC
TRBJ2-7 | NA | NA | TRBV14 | CASSQIGSDEQYF | TGTGCCAGCAGCCAAATTGGTAGCGACGAGCAGTACTTC
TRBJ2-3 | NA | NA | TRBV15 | CATSRDPSATHTQYF | TGTGCCACCAGCAGAGACCCCTCGGCGACTCATACGCAGTATTTT
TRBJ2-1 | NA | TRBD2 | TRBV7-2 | CASSPRGLAGSYNEQFF | TGTGCCAGCAGCCCGAGGGGACTAGCGGGATCTTACAATGAGCAGTTCTTC
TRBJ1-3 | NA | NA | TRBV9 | CASSAEGSGNTIYF | TGTGCCAGCAGCGCCGAGGGCTCTGGAAACACCATATATTTT
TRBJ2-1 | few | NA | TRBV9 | CASSVGTENNEQFF | TGTGCCAGCAGCGTAGGGACAGAAAACAATGAGCAGTTCTTC
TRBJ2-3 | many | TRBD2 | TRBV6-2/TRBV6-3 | CASSYEAGGSDTQYF | TGTGCCAGCAGTTACGAGGCGGGAGGCTCAGATACGCAGTATTTT
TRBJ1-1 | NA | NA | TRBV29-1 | CSARWGAGTEAFF | TGCAGCGCGAGGTGGGGGGCCGGGACTGAAGCTTTCTTT
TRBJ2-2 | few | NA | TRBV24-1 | CATSDLRAKDSANTGELFF | TGTGCCACCAGTGACCTACGGGCCAAGGACAGCGCGAACACCGGGGAGCTGTTTTTT
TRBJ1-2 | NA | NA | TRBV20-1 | CSAPDYTF | TGCAGTGCTCCCGATTACACCTTC
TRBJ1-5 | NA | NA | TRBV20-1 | CSARKRDQPQHF | TGCAGTGCTAGGAAACGCGATCAGCCCCAGCATTTT
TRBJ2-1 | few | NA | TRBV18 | CASSPLSRQSSYNEQFF | TGTGCCAGCTCACCGCTGAGCAGGCAGAGCTCCTACAATGAGCAGTTCTTC
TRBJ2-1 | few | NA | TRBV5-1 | CASSLGALNEQFF | TGCGCCAGCAGCTTGGGAGCCTTGAATGAGCAGTTCTTC
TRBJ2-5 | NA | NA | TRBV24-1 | CATSDRGLLGETQYF | TGTGCCACCAGTGACCGAGGACTTTTAGGGGAGACCCAGTACTTC
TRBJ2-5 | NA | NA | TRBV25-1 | CASSESGGQETQYF | TGTGCCAGCAGTGAAAGTGGGGGGCAGGAGACCCAGTACTTC
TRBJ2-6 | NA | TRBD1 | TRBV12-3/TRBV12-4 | CASGPGQGASGANVLTF | TGTGCCAGCGGACCCGGACAGGGGGCCTCTGGGGCCAACGTCCTGACTTTC
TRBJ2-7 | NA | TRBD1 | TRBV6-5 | CASSYSWTGAYEQYF | TGTGCCAGCAGTTACTCTTGGACAGGGGCCTACGAGCAGTACTTC